The clone carrying this T cell receptor (beta chain) was observed a handful of times. Antigen: not known. The CDR3 runs to 16 residues. V was pared by 5 bases and J by 4 bases, with 8 bases of the junction left unmatched. Germline V lookup: CDR1 LGHDT, CDR2 YNNKEL (reference sequence). The authors made TCR beta libraries by quantitative 5'-RACE with molecular barcodes. TCRdb independently ran MiXCR on the 5' RACE reads; one entry per CDR3 protein. The data show some 450,000 distinct CDR3 sequences, under 20% seen once. The sample belongs to a study of CD8 T cells in ankylosing spondylitis. Study observations and caveats: Reactive arthritis synovial fluid and blood previously showed some of these motif variants. It appeared that ankylosing spondylitis blood was characterized by a TCR beta motif of seven or eight highly homologous variants. CD8+ disease-linked clones were present at relatively low frequencies in blood. Enrichment of disease-linked clones was reportedly significant in matched ankylosing spondylitis synovial fluid.

This chain connects TRBV3-1 to TRBJ2-1, with 10 bases fitting TRBD2. Material for sequencing was blood, either unsorted or a sorted T cell fraction (not recorded which). The TCR comes from a male donor with ankylosing spondylitis. The CDR3 loop is CASSTLAGGMYNEQFF. CDR3 nucleotide sequence: TGTGCCAGCAGCACCTTAGCGGGAGGAATGTACAATGAGCAGTTCTTC.